The rows below give T cell receptor beta chains drawn from one sample of a study of identical twins. One entry per CDR3 protein results from TCRdb running MiXCR on the 5' RACE reads. The sample holds some 900,000 distinct CDR3 sequences, 9% to 15% seen once. A further study also used this sample, focusing on yellow fever vaccine responses in identical twins.

Sequenced sample: PBMCs. All receptors come from a woman aged 18 to 35 in good health. Both conserved end residues are part of each CDR3. The D gene is left open where the match is weak. Clone size is not always given. Where it is, it says once, few, many or a class for expanded clones.

J,size,V,D,DNA,CDR3
TRBJ2-1,many,TRBV7-9,NA,TGTGCCAGCAGCTTAGGGGAAGAGCAGTTCTTC,CASSLGEEQFF
TRBJ2-7,NA,TRBV25-1,TRBD2,TGTGCCAGCAGTGAAGGACTAGCGGGAGATCGCGGAATCTACGAGCAGTACTTC,CASSEGLAGDRGIYEQYF
TRBJ2-7,few,TRBV20-1,TRBD2,TGCAGTGCTAGAGATCCGGGACTAGCTTCCTACGAGCAGTACTTC,CSARDPGLASYEQYF
TRBJ2-5,few,TRBV7-9,NA,TGTGCCAGCAGCTTAGCGGGATTCGAGGGGGAAGAGACCCAGTACTTC,CASSLAGFEGEETQYF
TRBJ2-1,NA,TRBV29-1,TRBD1,TGCAGCTCTTTACAGGGGGGATTGTACAATGAGCAGTTCTTC,CSSLQGGLYNEQFF
TRBJ2-7,NA,TRBV6-1,NA,TGTGCCAGCAGCGCCACCAACGCAGGCTACGAGCAGTACTTC,CASSATNAGYEQYF
TRBJ2-2,NA,TRBV6-1,TRBD2,TGTGCCAGCAGACCGAGTACTAGCGGGGGGGCCGGAACCGGGGAGCTGTTTTTT,CASRPSTSGGAGTGELFF
TRBJ2-5,few,TRBV3-1,NA,TGTGCCAGCAGCCAAGTGGGGGCTCGAGAGACCCAGTACTTC,CASSQVGARETQYF
TRBJ2-3,NA,TRBV12-5,NA,TGTGCTAGTGGTTTGGTACCGAGGACTAACACAGATACGCAGTATTTT,CASGLVPRTNTDTQYF
TRBJ2-2,NA,TRBV25-1,NA,TGTGCCAGCAGGCCGGCCGTCTCTGCAAACACCGGGGAGCTGTTTTTT,CASRPAVSANTGELFF
TRBJ2-7,few,TRBV2,NA,TGTGCCAGCAGTACCCCGGGGCAGGGGTACGAGCAGTACTTC,CASSTPGQGYEQYF
TRBJ1-1,NA,TRBV6-2/TRBV6-3,TRBD1,TGTGCCAGCAGTTACTTACAGGGGCGGAACACTGAAGCTTTCTTT,CASSYLQGRNTEAFF
TRBJ2-1,few,TRBV24-1,TRBD2,TGTGCCACCAGTGACCCCCTTAGCGGGAGCCATTCCTACAATGAGCAGTTCTTC,CATSDPLSGSHSYNEQFF
TRBJ2-5,few,TRBV6-5,NA,TGTGCCAGCAGTTACTCGATCCCCTCGCAGCCGCAAGAGACCCAGTACTTC,CASSYSIPSQPQETQYF
TRBJ2-1,once,TRBV6-2/TRBV6-3,NA,TGTGCCAGCAGTTACGGTAGGGGTGGTGAGCAGTTCTTC,CASSYGRGGEQFF
TRBJ2-1,many,TRBV12-3/TRBV12-4,NA,TGTGCCAGCAGTTTAGGGTTCGGCAATGAGCAGTTCTTC,CASSLGFGNEQFF
TRBJ1-2,many,TRBV3-1,NA,TGTGCCAGCAGCCGGGACGGAAGCTATGGCTACACCTTC,CASSRDGSYGYTF
TRBJ2-1,many,TRBV13,TRBD2,TGTGCCAGCAGCCCGGGACTAGTCTACAATGAGCAGTTCTTC,CASSPGLVYNEQFF
TRBJ1-5,few,TRBV20-1,NA,TGCAGTGCACGAAAGAGGGGAGGCAATCAGCCCCAGCATTTT,CSARKRGGNQPQHF
TRBJ2-7,NA,TRBV7-9,NA,TGTGCCAGCACAGCCGGGGTGAGCTCCTACGAGCAGTACTTC,CASTAGVSSYEQYF
TRBJ2-3,NA,TRBV10-3,TRBD1,TGTGCCATCAGCGACAGGGACACCCAAACGGATACGCAGTATTTT,CAISDRDTQTDTQYF
TRBJ2-3,NA,TRBV5-8,NA,TGTGCCAGCAGCCCGGAAAGGGGCACAGATACGCAGTATTTT,CASSPERGTDTQYF
TRBJ1-6,few,TRBV5-1,TRBD1,TGCGCCAGCAGAGCAGGGACAGGGGGTAATTCACCCCTCCACTTT,CASRAGTGGNSPLHF
TRBJ2-1,few,TRBV27,NA,TGTGCCAGCAGTTTCCCGGACTCGCATTACAATGAGCAGTTCTTC,CASSFPDSHYNEQFF
TRBJ2-5,NA,TRBV12-5,NA,TGTGCTAGTGGTTTTTCCAGGGGAGAGACCCAGTACTTC,CASGFSRGETQYF
TRBJ2-1,few,TRBV12-3/TRBV12-4,TRBD2,TGTGCCAGCAGTTTTGGGGCGGGGGGGATGAATGAGCAGTTCTTC,CASSFGAGGMNEQFF
TRBJ2-7,many,TRBV7-9,NA,TGTGCCAGCACCCTTGACCCAAGCCACTACGAGCAGTACTTC,CASTLDPSHYEQYF
TRBJ1-1,NA,TRBV11-3,NA,TGTGCCAGCAGCTTGAACAGGGCAATGGGTACTGAAGCTTTCTTT,CASSLNRAMGTEAFF
TRBJ2-3,few,TRBV28,NA,TGTGCCAGCACCCTGAGGGGTTTCACAGATACGCAGTATTTT,CASTLRGFTDTQYF
TRBJ1-6,few,TRBV6-5,NA,TGTGCCAGCAGTTCAGGGTATAACCTCCACTTT,CASSSGYNLHF
TRBJ2-3,few,TRBV20-1,NA,TGCAGTGTACGACTGGGGACCACAGATACGCAGTATTTT,CSVRLGTTDTQYF
TRBJ1-2,many,TRBV2,NA,TGTGCCAGCAGTCCGCGGAGCTATGGCTACACCTTC,CASSPRSYGYTF